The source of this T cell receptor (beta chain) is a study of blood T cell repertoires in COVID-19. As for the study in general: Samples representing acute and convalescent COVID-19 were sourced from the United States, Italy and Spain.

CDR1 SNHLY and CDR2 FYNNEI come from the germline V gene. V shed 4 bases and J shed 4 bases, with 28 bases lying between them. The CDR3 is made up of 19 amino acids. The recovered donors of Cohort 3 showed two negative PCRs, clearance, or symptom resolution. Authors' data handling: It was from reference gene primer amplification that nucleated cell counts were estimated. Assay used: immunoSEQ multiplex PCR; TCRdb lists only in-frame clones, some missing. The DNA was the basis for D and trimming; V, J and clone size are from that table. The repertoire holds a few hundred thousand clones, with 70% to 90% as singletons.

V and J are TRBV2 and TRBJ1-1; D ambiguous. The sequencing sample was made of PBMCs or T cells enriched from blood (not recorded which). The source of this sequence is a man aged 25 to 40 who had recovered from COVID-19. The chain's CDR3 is CASSGHIREQSLGITEAFF. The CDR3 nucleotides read TGTGCCAGCAGTGGCCATATACGGGAACAGTCTCTCGGAATCACTGAAGCTTTCTTT.